This T cell receptor beta chain was sequenced for a study of metastatic and nonmetastatic thyroid tumors. This clone was counted a few times. The entire patient cohort was treatment-naive prior to thyroid surgery. The CDR3 is 15 amino acids. In germline, CDR1 is MNHEY, CDR2 SMNVEV (reference sequence). Trimming pared 4 bases from V and 8 bases from J, leaving 15 bases between. Per the study methods: Across clinicopathological groups, CDR3 differences served as the basis for building a distant-metastasis classifier for papillary thyroid cancer. TCRdb re-processed the PCR reads through MiXCR. Clone size and V and J calls follow TCRdb, not the original study. The sample shows about 17,000 clones, 34% of them seen only once.

Sequencing input: tumor tissue. The origin of this receptor is a female donor with papillary thyroid cancer or a benign thyroid nodule (not recorded which). Some clones in this sample may be carry-over from other donors' samples. The rearrangement joins TRBV27 to TRBJ1-6, with a tentative D call TRBD1 (6 bases). The CDR3 reads CASSSEGQGYSPLHF. The CDR3 coding sequence is TGTGCCAGCAGTTCTGAGGGACAAGGCTATTCACCCCTCCACTTT.